A selection of T cell receptor beta chains follows, all from one sample in a study of blood T cells in healthy people across ages. In TCRdb, the 5' RACE reads were re-called with MiXCR into one record per CDR3 protein. Here the sample spans about 1.8 million distinct CDR3 sequences, about 50% being singletons. The sample was blood. These receptor sequences come from a middle-aged woman in good health. Both conserved end residues are part of each CDR3. The order of the fields is J gene, V gene, clone size, D gene, CDR3 protein, CDR3 DNA. The D gene is left open where the match is weak. Clone size is not always given. Where it is, it says once, few, many or a class for expanded clones.

>TRBJ2-5|TRBV9|few|TRBD1
CASSGTGQMETQYF
TGTGCCAGCAGCGGGACAGGGCAGATGGAGACCCAGTACTTC
>TRBJ2-4|TRBV15|NA|TRBD2
CATSRPLLAGTTNKNIQYF
TGTGCCACCAGCAGGCCCCTTTTAGCGGGTACTACTAACAAAAACATTCAGTACTTC
>TRBJ1-4|TRBV4-1|NA|TRBD1
CASSQDRDSTHPGDEKLFF
TGCGCCAGCAGCCAAGATCGGGACAGCACGCACCCGGGTGACGAAAAACTGTTTTTT
>TRBJ2-1|TRBV28|NA|TRBD2
CASRKGLAGSYNEQFF
TGTGCCAGCAGGAAAGGACTAGCGGGTTCCTACAATGAGCAGTTCTTC
>TRBJ2-2|TRBV5-5|NA|NA
CASRTGTYTGELFF
TGTGCCAGCAGGACCGGGACTTACACCGGGGAGCTGTTTTTT
>TRBJ2-6|TRBV7-9|once|NA
CASSLWESWGIPSGANVLTF
TGTGCTAGCAGCTTATGGGAGAGTTGGGGCATTCCCTCTGGGGCCAACGTCCTGACTTTC
>TRBJ1-1|TRBV20-1|NA|NA
CSARRRHTGDTEAFF
TGCAGTGCCAGGCGGCGGCACACTGGGGACACTGAAGCTTTCTTT
>TRBJ2-5|TRBV3-1|NA|TRBD2
CASSPQLAGGLETQYF
TGTGCCAGCAGCCCGCAGCTAGCGGGGGGGCTGGAGACCCAGTACTTC
>TRBJ1-4|TRBV7-2|NA|TRBD1
CASSLVRGEKLFF
TGTGCCAGCAGCTTAGTCAGGGGGGAAAAACTGTTTTTT
>TRBJ1-2|TRBV7-9|few|TRBD1
CASSWDSLYGYTF
TGTGCCAGCAGTTGGGACAGTCTGTATGGCTACACCTTC
>TRBJ2-7|TRBV5-8|NA|NA
CASRASKRSHEQYF
TGTGCCAGCAGGGCGAGTAAAAGGTCGCACGAGCAGTACTTC
>TRBJ2-5|TRBV28|NA|TRBD1
CASSSGQGPEETQYF
TGTGCCAGCAGTTCCGGACAGGGCCCCGAAGAGACCCAGTACTTC
>TRBJ1-1|TRBV3-1|NA|NA
CASNRGDTEAFF
TGTGCCAGCAATCGGGGGGACACTGAAGCTTTCTTT
>TRBJ2-2|TRBV9|NA|NA
CASSFDMPNTGELFF
TGTGCCAGCAGTTTCGACATGCCGAACACCGGGGAGCTGTTTTTT
>TRBJ2-1|TRBV7-2|NA|NA
CASSHGGTTPHNEQFF
TGTGCCAGCAGCCACGGGGGGACAACGCCACACAATGAGCAGTTCTTC
>TRBJ2-1|TRBV20-1|few|NA
CSARDSFAAEQFF
TGCAGTGCTAGAGACTCTTTTGCGGCTGAGCAGTTCTTC
>TRBJ1-6|TRBV6-5|NA|NA
CVSSYLMTENNSPLHF
TGTGTCAGCAGTTACTTGATGACAGAAAATAATTCACCCCTCCACTTT
>TRBJ2-3|TRBV4-3|once|TRBD2
CASSPDTSADTQYF
TGCGCCAGCAGCCCGGACACTAGCGCAGATACGCAGTATTTT